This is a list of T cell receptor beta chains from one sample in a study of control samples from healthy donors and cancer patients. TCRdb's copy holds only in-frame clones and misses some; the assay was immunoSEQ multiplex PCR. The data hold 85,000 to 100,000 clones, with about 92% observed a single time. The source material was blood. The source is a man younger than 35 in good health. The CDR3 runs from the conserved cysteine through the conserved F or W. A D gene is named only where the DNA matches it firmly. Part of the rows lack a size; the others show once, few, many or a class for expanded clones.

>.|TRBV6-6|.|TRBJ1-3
CASSFYPRVNTIYF
TGTGCCAGCAGTTTCTACCCCAGGGTAAACACCATATATTTT
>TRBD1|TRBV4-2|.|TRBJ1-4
CASSPNTGTGNEKLFF
TGTGCCAGCAGCCCCAATACGGGGACAGGGAATGAAAAACTGTTTTTT
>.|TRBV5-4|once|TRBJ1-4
CASSFTGGNEKLFF
TGTGCCAGCAGCTTTACCGGGGGTAATGAAAAACTGTTTTTT
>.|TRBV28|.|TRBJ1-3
CASSSPGQSSGNTIYF
TGTGCCAGCAGTTCCCCCGGACAGAGCTCTGGAAACACCATATATTTT
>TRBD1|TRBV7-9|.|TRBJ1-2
CASSPGTDYGYTF
TGTGCCAGCAGCCCCGGGACAGACTATGGCTACACCTTC
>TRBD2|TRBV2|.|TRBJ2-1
CASSEGGGPYNEQFF
TGTGCCAGCAGTGAAGGGGGAGGGCCCTACAATGAGCAGTTCTTC
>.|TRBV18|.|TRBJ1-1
CASSPYGQTLNTEAFF
TGTGCCAGCTCACCCTATGGACAGACCTTGAACACTGAAGCTTTCTTT
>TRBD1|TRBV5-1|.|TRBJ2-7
CASSSMPEQGASWEQYF
TGCGCCAGCAGCTCGATGCCTGAACAGGGGGCGAGTTGGGAGCAGTACTTC
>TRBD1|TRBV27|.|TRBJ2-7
CASRSDRGFPYEQYF
TGTGCCAGCAGATCGGACAGGGGGTTCCCCTACGAGCAGTACTTC
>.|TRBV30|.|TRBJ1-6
CAWSVTRDSPLHF
TGTGCCTGGAGTGTTACTAGGGATTCACCCCTCCACTTT
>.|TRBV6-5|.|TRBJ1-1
CASKGNTEAFF
TGTGCCAGCAAGGGGAACACTGAAGCTTTCTTT
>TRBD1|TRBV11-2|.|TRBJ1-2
CASSLTGDGYTF
TGTGCCAGCAGCCTCACAGGGGATGGCTACACCTTC
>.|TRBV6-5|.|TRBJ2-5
CASSSAGGKGETTQYF
TGTGCCAGCAGTTCCGCTGGTGGAAAAGGGGAGACGACCCAGTACTTC
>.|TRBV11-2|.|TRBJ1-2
CASSANGVRGYTF
TGTGCCAGCAGCGCCAACGGAGTTCGGGGCTACACCTTC
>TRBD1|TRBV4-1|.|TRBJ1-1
CASSQGQDFTEAFF
TGCGCCAGCAGCCAGGGACAGGACTTCACTGAAGCTTTCTTT
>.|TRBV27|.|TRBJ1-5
CASSLGAFQPQHF
TGTGCCAGCAGTTTAGGGGCGTTTCAGCCCCAGCATTTT
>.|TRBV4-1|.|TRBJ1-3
CASSQDPYPSSGNTIYF
TGCGCCAGCAGCCAAGATCCCTACCCTAGCTCTGGAAACACCATATATTTT
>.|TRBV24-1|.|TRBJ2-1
CATSDPRPEAHNEQFF
TGTGCCACCAGTGACCCGAGACCGGAGGCCCACAATGAGCAGTTCTTC
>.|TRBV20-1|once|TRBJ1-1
CSASGDTSTEAFF
TGCAGTGCTAGTGGGGACACCTCCACTGAAGCTTTCTTT
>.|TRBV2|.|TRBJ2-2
CASSDITGELFF
TGTGCCAGCAGTGATATTACAGGGGAGCTGTTTTTT
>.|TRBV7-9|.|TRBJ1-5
CASSLAGGNQPQHF
TGTGCCAGCAGCTTAGCGGGGGGCAATCAGCCCCAGCATTTT
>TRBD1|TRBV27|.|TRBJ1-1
CASTLSGGASTEAFF
TGTGCCAGCACCCTCTCAGGGGGCGCGAGTACTGAAGCTTTCTTT